These 27 T cell receptor beta chains were sequenced from one sample in a study of CD8+ T cells in alopecia areata. Treatment denoted: oral pan-JAK inhibitor, 5-10 mg twice daily. Sequencing templates came from extracted RNA that was reverse transcribed into cDNA. Only in-frame clones appear in the TCRdb table, and some are missing; sequencing was by immunoSEQ multiplex PCR. This table has a few hundred thousand clones, roughly 60% appearing once. Sequencing was performed on CD4+ T cells sorted from blood, taken at week 52, from a patient treated with tofacitinib. The receptors here all came from a human donor with alopecia areata.

The chain is built from TRBV7-8 and TRBJ2-7; D might be TRBD1 or TRBD2, each matching 5 bases. This CDR3 contains 13 residues. Per germline, CDR1 SGHVS and CDR2 FQNEAQ. Trimming removed 5 bases from V and 0 bases from J, with 8 bases in between. CDR3 bases: TGTGCCAGCAGCAGGGACGTCTCCTACGAGCAGTACTTC. Translation gives CASSRDVSYEQYF.

This clone was found once. This chain joins TRBV18 and TRBJ2-2, with D maybe TRBD2 (6 bases). The CDR3 runs to 16 residues. Trimming removed 1 base from V and 8 bases from J, with 17 bases in between. Germline-derived CDR1 and CDR2 are KGHSH and LQKENI. As DNA, the CDR3 is TGTGCCAGCTCACCACGGTTGGGTAGCGGCAAAGGGGAGCTGTTTTTT. This encodes CASSPRLGSGKGELFF.

The genes are TRBV7-2 and TRBJ1-1; weak D call: TRBD1 (6 bases). Germline-derived CDR1 and CDR2 are SGHTA and FQGNSA. Trimming cost V 5 bases and J 1 base, with 11 bases left between them. The CDR3 totals 14 residues. DNA for the CDR3: TGTGCCAGCAGCCGAGGCAGGGGGAACACTGAAGCTTTCTTT. Encoded protein: CASSRGRGNTEAFF.

About this clone: Other DNA sequences in this specimen translate into the identical CDR3. The CDR3 region has the DNA TGTGCCAGCAGCCTGGCTCGTGGCGACACTGAAGCTTTCTTT. Its protein product is CASSLARGDTEAFF. The chain is built from TRBV5-6 and TRBJ1-1; no clear D gene. The CDR3 is 14 residues long. Germline V CDR1 and CDR2: SGHDT, YYEEEE. V was pared by 4 bases and J by 3 bases, with 13 bases between.

The genes are TRBV18 and TRBJ2-5; TRBD1 might be the D (5 bases). V gave up 2 bases and J gave up 0 bases, with 7 bases separating them. CDR3 size: 14 residues. The germline V gene encodes CDR1 KGHSH and CDR2 LQKENI. The CDR3 nucleotides are TGTGCCAGCTCACCAACGACAGACCAAGAGACCCAGTACTTC. Translated, it gives CASSPTTDQETQYF.

The chain joins TRBV4-1 to TRBJ1-1; D unclear. V was cut by 0 bases and J by 5 bases, with 10 bases left in between. The CDR3 length is 14 residues. Per the germline V gene, CDR1 is MGHRA and CDR2 is YSYEKL. This CDR3 reads CASSQEEVRTEAFF. The CDR3 nucleotides read TGCGCCAGCAGCCAAGAGGAGGTTCGGACTGAAGCTTTCTTT.

J is TRBJ2-5 and V is TRBV9, with D possibly TRBD1 on 5 matching bases. The CDR3 consists of 15 residues. The germline V gene has CDR1 SGDLS and CDR2 YYNGEE. The germline V and J ends were trimmed by 0 bases and 2 bases, with 11 bases remaining between them. CDR3 sequence (DNA): TGTGCCAGCAGCGTAGGCCAGGGCGTTCAAGAGACCCAGTACTTC. The encoded protein is CASSVGQGVQETQYF.

V gene TRBV5-1 combines with J gene TRBJ1-5; D perhaps matches TRBD1 (6 bases). V lost 4 bases to trimming and J lost 7 bases, with 12 bases between them. Germline V gives CDR1 SGHRS, CDR2 YFSETQ. This CDR3 contains 13 residues. CDR3: CASSLGGGQPQHF. As DNA, the CDR3 is TGCGCCAGCAGCCTGGGGGGCGGACAGCCCCAGCATTTT.

The table lists this clone with a few counts. J is TRBJ1-1 and V is TRBV11-2, with no clear D. V lost 5 bases to trimming and J lost 6 bases, with 7 bases between them. The CDR3 totals 11 residues. Germline CDR1 and CDR2: SGHAT and FQNNGV. The CDR3 here is CASSLVSEAFF. In nucleotides, the CDR3 is TGTGCCAGCAGCCTCGTATCTGAAGCTTTCTTT.

The chain uses TRBV29-1 and TRBJ2-5, with 8 bases matching TRBD2. This CDR3 has 15 residues. CDR1 and CDR2 from the germline V gene are SQVTM and ANQGSEA. J was trimmed by 4 bases and V by 4 bases; bases with no gene match: 11. CDR3 in amino acids: CSVVGLAGPRETQYF. The CDR3 DNA follows: TGCAGCGTTGTAGGACTAGCTGGGCCCCGAGAGACCCAGTACTTC.

Concerning this clone itself: The junction does not match germline at one end; this may be a read error. The chain carries TRBV7-2 and TRBJ2-1; 11 bases line up with TRBD2. Germline lookup yields CDR1 SGHTA and CDR2 FQGNSA. The CDR3 has 14 amino acids. This chain's CDR3 is CASSLAGGPNEQFF. The CDR3 DNA is TGTGCCAGCAGCCTAGCGGGGGGCCCCAATGAGCAGTTCTTC.

As concerns this clone: Other nucleotide sequences from this sample produce the same CDR3. The chain uses TRBV5-1 and TRBJ2-5; D is perhaps TRBD1 (7 bases). The CDR3 is made up of 14 amino acids. Between the trimmed V and J ends, which lost 0 bases and 2 bases, there was a span of 8 bases. From germline, CDR1 is SGHRS and CDR2 YFSETQ. The CDR3 loop is CASSLAGGQETQYF. CDR3 sequence (DNA): TGCGCCAGCAGCTTGGCAGGGGGGCAAGAGACCCAGTACTTC.

This chain uses TRBV5-1 with TRBJ2-7, with D maybe TRBD1 (6 bases). This CDR3 is 14 amino acids long. Germline loops: CDR1 SGHRS, CDR2 YFSETQ. Trimming stripped 4 bases from V and 1 base from J, with 12 bases between. As DNA, the CDR3 is TGCGCCAGCAGCGCCCCGGACAGTTCCTACGAGCAGTACTTC. Translated: CASSAPDSSYEQYF. Full variable domain (missing parts from reference TRBV5-1 and TRBJ2-7): KAGVTQTPRYLIKTRGQQVTLSCSPISGHRSVSWYQQTPGQGLQFLFEYFSETQRNKGNFPGRFSGRQFSNSRSEMNVSTLELGDSALYLCASSAPDSSYEQYFGPGTRLTVT.

This chain uses TRBV5-1 with TRBJ2-5, with a weak D call TRBD2 (5 bases). The V end was cut by 1 base, the J end by 4 bases, with 17 bases between. Germline V gene data show CDR1 as SGHRS and CDR2 as YFSETQ. The CDR3 runs to 16 residues. CDR3 nucleotide sequence: TGCGCCAGCAGCTTGTCCCCGGGGAACCGCTTAGAGACCCAGTACTTC. This gives the protein CASSLSPGNRLETQYF.

The chain links TRBV20-1 to TRBJ2-1; D not resolved. Trimming left V 8 bases short and J 4 bases short, with 9 bases between. The germline V gene has CDR1 DFQATT and CDR2 SNEGSKA (reference sequence). The CDR3 covers 11 residues. CDR3 protein: CSPKLYNEQFF. Written as DNA, the CDR3 is TGCAGTCCTAAACTGTACAATGAGCAGTTCTTC.

V and J are TRBV15 and TRBJ2-4; 11 bases fit TRBD1. Germline CDR1 LNHNV, CDR2 YYDKDF (reference sequence). The CDR3 consists of 18 residues. J gave up 2 bases and V 2 bases, and 8 bases lay outside the gene matches. The CDR3 nucleotides read TGTGCCACCAGCAGACGTGGACAGGGGGCTTATACCAAAAACATTCAGTACTTC. Its protein is CATSRRGQGAYTKNIQYF.

The sample holds a few counts of this clone. The chain is built from TRBV5-6 and TRBJ1-6; D unresolved. The CDR3 is 14 amino acids. V lost 0 bases, J lost 7 bases, and 8 bases lay in between. Germline V CDR1 and CDR2: SGHDT, YYEEEE. This chain's CDR3 is CASSLAQSNSPLHF. CDR3 DNA sequence: TGTGCCAGCAGCTTGGCTCAGAGCAATTCACCCCTCCACTTT.

This chain uses TRBV10-3 with TRBJ2-5; 8 nucleotides align to TRBD1. Per the germline V gene, CDR1 is ENHRY and CDR2 is SYGVKD. With V trimmed by 9 bases and J by 3 bases, 6 bases remained unmatched. The CDR3 is made up of 13 amino acids. The CDR3 nucleotides are TGTGCCATTGCCGGACAGGGAGAAGAGACCCAGTACTTC. Its translation is CAIAGQGEETQYF.

This clone was counted only a few times. The same CDR3 also results from other DNA sequences found in this sample. The V call is TRBV29-1, the J call TRBJ2-5; D may be TRBD1 (5 bases). Per germline, CDR1 SQVTM and CDR2 ANQGSEA. The CDR3 has 12 amino acids. V was clipped by 4 bases and J by 1 base, with 7 bases between them. Here the CDR3 DNA reads TGCAGCGTTGGCACAGGCCAAGAGACCCAGTACTTC. This translates into CSVGTGQETQYF.

A few counts support this clone. This likely comes from a read error, as the CDR3 has no conserved phenylalanine or tryptophan at its end. The DNA is omitted, as the CDR3 cannot be located on it reliably, and the CDR3 follows TCRdb's listing. The V gene is TRBV30, the J gene TRBJ2-7; the D call TRBD1 from the table was never checked on the DNA. Including both end residues, the CDR3 is 11 amino acids long. Germline CDR1 and CDR2: GTSNPN and SVGIG (reference sequence). CDR3 protein: CAWSIQGTLFL.

The chain is built from TRBV4-3 and TRBJ2-3; TRBD2 is a possible D gene (6 bases). Germline V gene lookup returns CDR1 LGHNA and CDR2 YSLEER. V was trimmed by 0 bases and J by 3 bases, leaving 10 bases between them. The CDR3 runs to 15 residues. CDR3 sequence reads: CASSQEGLGTDTQYF. The CDR3 coding sequence is TGCGCCAGCAGCCAAGAGGGACTGGGTACAGATACGCAGTATTTT.

The chain combines TRBV5-1 with TRBJ2-1; D might be TRBD1 or TRBD2, each matching 5 bases. Germline V gives CDR1 SGHRS, CDR2 YFSETQ. Trimming cost V 4 bases and J 10 bases, with 21 bases left between them. The CDR3 runs to 15 residues. The CDR3 loop is CASSPGGSEGREQFF. CDR3 in DNA: TGCGCCAGCAGCCCAGGCGGGTCCGAGGGACGGGAGCAGTTCTTC.

V and J are TRBV30 and TRBJ2-5; 8 nucleotides agree with TRBD2. The CDR3 totals 13 residues. V lost 7 bases, J lost 4 bases, and 8 bases stayed unmatched. Germline lookup yields CDR1 GTSNPN and CDR2 SVGIG (reference sequence). DNA of the CDR3: TGTGCCTCAAATTTCGGGGGGGCAGAGACCCAGTACTTC. Translation gives CASNFGGAETQYF.

The gene calls are TRBV30 and TRBJ2-2; a possible D gene is TRBD1 (6 bases). The CDR3 sequence is 13 residues long. Trimming pared 4 bases from V and 7 bases from J, leaving 13 bases between. The V gene's germline CDR1 is GTSNPN and CDR2 SVGIG (reference sequence). The CDR3 is CAWKDRSDGELFF. Here the CDR3 DNA reads TGTGCCTGGAAGGACAGATCTGACGGGGAGCTGTTTTTT.

The DNA of the CDR3 is TGTGCCAGCAGTGCGGGCCCCAGCGAGTTCTTC. Protein product: CASSAGPSEFF. This rearrangement joins TRBV25-1 to TRBJ2-1; D is uncertain. The CDR3 extends over 11 amino acids. Germline V gene sequence: CDR1 MGHDK, CDR2 SYGVNS. The V and J ends lost 4 bases and 14 bases respectively, with 12 bases between them.

CDR3 sequence: CSVSSGGQPQHF. CDR3 sequence (DNA): TGCAGCGTTAGTTCAGGGGGTCAGCCCCAGCATTTT. The V gene is TRBV29-1, the J gene TRBJ1-5; 7 positions agree with TRBD1. Germline CDR1 SQVTM, CDR2 ANQGSEA. The junction had 4 bases not matched to a gene; V was cut back by 5 bases and J by 6 bases. The CDR3 has 12 amino acids.

The CDR3 DNA is TGCAGCGTACAATTAACAAATAACTATGGCTACACCTTC. It encodes CSVQLTNNYGYTF. V is TRBV29-1 and J is TRBJ1-2; D uncertain. This CDR3 has 13 residues. Trimming took off 6 bases at V and 1 base at J, with 12 bases between the two ends. Per the germline V gene, CDR1 is SQVTM and CDR2 is ANQGSEA. Together with reference TRBV29-1 and TRBJ1-2, the CDR3 gives the full variable domain: SAVISQKPSRDICQRGTSLTIQCQVDSQVTMMFWYRQQPGQSLTLIATANQGSEATYESGFVIDKFPISRPNLTFSTLTVSNMSPEDSSIYLCSVQLTNNYGYTFGSGTRLTVV.